This T cell receptor (beta chain) was obtained from a study of shared clonotypes between healthy human individuals. Method: immunoSEQ multiplex PCR; TCRdb's copy keeps in-frame clones and lacks some. This table has fewer than 650,000 clones, about 82% appearing once. The CDR3 contains 17 residues. V lost 8 bases and J lost 6, with 26 bases in between. Germline V CDR1 and CDR2: MDHEN, SYDVKM. HIV-negative, healthy adults without recent acute infections or vaccinations were the donors. The specimen was PBMCs. The rearrangement links TRBV28 to TRBJ2-1; no reliable D call. The clonotype comes from a woman aged 40 to 50 in good health. Some clones in this sample may be carry-over from other donors' samples. The CDR3 DNA sequence: TGTGCCAGCGTTAGAGGTCCGGGTTCCCCCTCCCTCAATGAGCAGTTCTTC. This codes for CASVRGPGSPSLNEQFF.